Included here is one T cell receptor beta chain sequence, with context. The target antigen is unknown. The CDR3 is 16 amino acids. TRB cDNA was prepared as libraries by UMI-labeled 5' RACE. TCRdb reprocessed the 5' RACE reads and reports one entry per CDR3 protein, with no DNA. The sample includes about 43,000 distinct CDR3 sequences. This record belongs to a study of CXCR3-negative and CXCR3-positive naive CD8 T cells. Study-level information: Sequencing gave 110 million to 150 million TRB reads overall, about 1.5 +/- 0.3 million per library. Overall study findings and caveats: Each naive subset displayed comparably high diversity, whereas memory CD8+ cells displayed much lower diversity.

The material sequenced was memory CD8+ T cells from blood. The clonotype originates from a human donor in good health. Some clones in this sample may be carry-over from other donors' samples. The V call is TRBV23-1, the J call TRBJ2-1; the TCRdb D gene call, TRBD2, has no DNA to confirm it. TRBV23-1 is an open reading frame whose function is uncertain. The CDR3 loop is CASSHQALDRDNEQFF.